A selection of T cell receptor beta chains follows, all from one sample in a study of identical twins. TCRdb re-analysed the 5' RACE reads in MiXCR, keeping a single row per CDR3 protein. This table holds fewer than 250,000 distinct CDR3 sequences, about 7% found once. The same sample was also studied in work on yellow fever vaccine responses in identical twins.

The sample consisted of memory (CD45RO+) T cells sorted from blood. The source is a woman younger than 30 in good health. Each CDR3 is given with its conserved first and last residue. D genes are given only for firm matches. For some rows the clone size is stated as once, few or many, or as a class when expanded; others skip it.

clone_size	d_call	v_call	j_call	cdr3_nt	cdr3_aa
-	TRBD1	TRBV18	TRBJ1-1	TGTGCCAGCTCACCGTGGGACAGAAACACTGAAGCTTTCTTT	CASSPWDRNTEAFF
few	TRBD1	TRBV11-2	TRBJ1-2	TGTGCCAGCAGCTTAGATTGGATGAAAACAGGGGTTGAGTACTATGGCTACACCTTC	CASSLDWMKTGVEYYGYTF
-	-	TRBV7-2	TRBJ2-3	TGTGCCAGCAGCTTAGTGTCGAGACTCCGCACAGATACGCAGTATTTT	CASSLVSRLRTDTQYF
many	-	TRBV20-1	TRBJ2-5	TGCAGTGCTAGAGATCCCGCCCGCCAAGAGACCCAGTACTTC	CSARDPARQETQYF
few	-	TRBV20-1	TRBJ2-1	TGCAGTGCTAGATTTAGCGGAGTCTACAATGAGCAGTTCTTC	CSARFSGVYNEQFF
few	-	TRBV5-5	TRBJ1-1	TGTGCCAGCAGCTTGTATGGCCCCGGTGAAGCTTTCTTT	CASSLYGPGEAFF
few	-	TRBV2	TRBJ1-4	TGTGCCAGCAGTGAATACCGGACAGCTAATGAAAAACTGTTTTTT	CASSEYRTANEKLFF
few	TRBD2	TRBV18	TRBJ2-7	TGTGCCAGCTCACCATCCAGGACTAGCTACGAGCAGTACTTC	CASSPSRTSYEQYF
-	TRBD2	TRBV20-1	TRBJ2-1	TGCTGTGCTAGAGGGGGACTAGCGGGAGATTTCGGGGAGCAGTTCTTC	CCARGGLAGDFGEQFF
few	-	TRBV20-1	TRBJ2-7	TGCAGTGCTGGTTCCGGGGGCAGCTCCTACGAGCAGTACTTC	CSAGSGGSSYEQYF
many	TRBD2	TRBV12-3/TRBV12-4	TRBJ2-5	TGTGCCAGCAGTCCGACTAGCACAAGGGGGACCCAGTACTTC	CASSPTSTRGTQYF
many	TRBD2	TRBV5-1	TRBJ2-1	TGCGCCAGCAGCGGGGGACTAGCGGACTACAATGAGCAGTTCTTC	CASSGGLADYNEQFF
few	-	TRBV3-1	TRBJ2-1	TGTGCCAGCAGCCAAGTTCTGGCGGGCAATGAGCAGTTCTTC	CASSQVLAGNEQFF
-	TRBD2	TRBV7-6	TRBJ2-1	TGTGCCAGCAGCTTAAGGCCGATCGAGACTAGCGGGAGTAGGTACAATGAGCAGTTCTTC	CASSLRPIETSGSRYNEQFF
few	TRBD2	TRBV20-1	TRBJ2-7	TGCAGTGCGCGACTAGCGGAGCCCCCCTACGAGCAGTACTTC	CSARLAEPPYEQYF
few	-	TRBV7-8	TRBJ2-5	TGTGCCAGCAGCTTAGGGCCATCCATTCACATGGCGGGACTTCGTGAGACCCAGTACTTC	CASSLGPSIHMAGLRETQYF
-	TRBD1	TRBV11-2	TRBJ2-2	TGTGCCAGCAGCCGACGACAGGGAAACACCGGGGAGCTGTTTTTT	CASSRRQGNTGELFF
-	-	TRBV14	TRBJ1-1	TGTGCCAGCAGCTCACACATGGGCACTGAAGCTTTCTTT	CASSSHMGTEAFF
-	TRBD2	TRBV10-1	TRBJ2-3	TGCGCCAGCAGTGAAGGAATTAGCGGGGGGCCAAGCACAGATACGCAGTATTTT	CASSEGISGGPSTDTQYF
many	-	TRBV7-3	TRBJ2-1	TGTGCCAGCAGAGGGGGGAGAGTAGGGGGATACAATGAGCAGTTCTTC	CASRGGRVGGYNEQFF
-	TRBD1	TRBV29-1	TRBJ2-1	TGCAGCGGGATCCGGGACAGGGGGCCGTTCGAGCAGTTCTTC	CSGIRDRGPFEQFF
-	-	TRBV7-8	TRBJ2-2	TGTGCCAGCAGCGCCTCGGGCGGGGTTTACACCGGGGAGCTGTTTTTT	CASSASGGVYTGELFF
-	-	TRBV12-3/TRBV12-4	TRBJ1-2	TGTGCCAGCAGTGGGAACAACAACTATGGCTACACCTTC	CASSGNNNYGYTF
-	TRBD2	TRBV29-1	TRBJ2-3	TGCAGCGCACGACTAGCGGGAACGCAGTATTTT	CSARLAGTQYF
-	TRBD1	TRBV2	TRBJ1-4	TGTGCCAGCAAGGGACAGGGGGCCCTTCGTAATGAAAAACTGTTTTTT	CASKGQGALRNEKLFF
few	-	TRBV20-1	TRBJ2-3	TGCAGTGCTAGAGCCCGGGGGCGGAGAACAGATACGCAGTATTTT	CSARARGRRTDTQYF
-	-	TRBV3-1	TRBJ2-3	TGTGCCAGCAGCCAAGAACGGGTTCTGGATACGCAGTATTTT	CASSQERVLDTQYF
-	-	TRBV10-2	TRBJ2-7	TGCGCCAGCAGTAACAGGGACCACGAGCAGTACTTC	CASSNRDHEQYF
-	-	TRBV27	TRBJ2-2	TGTGCCAGCAGTCCCCAGACTAGGTCCGGGGAGCTGTTTTTT	CASSPQTRSGELFF
-	-	TRBV7-9	TRBJ2-7	TGTGCCAGCAGCTTAGGCGGACAGACAATCTACGAGCAGTACTTC	CASSLGGQTIYEQYF
many	-	TRBV10-1	TRBJ2-1	TGCGCCAGCAGTGGGCCGACGGAGAGCTCCTACAATGAGCAGTTCTTC	CASSGPTESSYNEQFF
many	TRBD2	TRBV6-4	TRBJ2-1	TGTGCCAGCAGTGAACTAGCGGGAGCTTCGTTTGAGCAGTTCTTC	CASSELAGASFEQFF
-	TRBD2	TRBV4-1	TRBJ2-1	TGCGCCAGCAGCCGAGGGACTAGCGGGAGAATGCAGTTCTTC	CASSRGTSGRMQFF
few	TRBD2	TRBV12-3/TRBV12-4	TRBJ2-1	TGTGCCAGCAGTCCGACTAGCGGGAGAGGCTACAATGAGCAGTTCTTC	CASSPTSGRGYNEQFF
many	TRBD2	TRBV7-9	TRBJ2-7	TGTGCCAGCTGCGGACTAGCGGGTATCGAGCAGTACTTC	CASCGLAGIEQYF
many	-	TRBV2	TRBJ2-2	TGTGCCAGCAAGGCTAGCGCCAACACCGGGGAGCTGTTTTTT	CASKASANTGELFF
-	TRBD2	TRBV7-9	TRBJ2-3	TGTGCCAGCAGCTTAGCGAAGGGGAGGGGTCCGACAGATACGCAGTATTTT	CASSLAKGRGPTDTQYF
many	-	TRBV14	TRBJ1-2	TGTGCCAGCAGCCGCATCCGGGACACTCTCTATGGCTACACCTTC	CASSRIRDTLYGYTF
few	-	TRBV28	TRBJ1-1	TGTGCCAGCTACAGGGTGACTGAAGCTTTCTTT	CASYRVTEAFF
few	TRBD2	TRBV10-3	TRBJ2-3	TGTGCCATCAGCAGGACTAGCGGTGACACAGATACGCAGTATTTT	CAISRTSGDTDTQYF
-	-	TRBV20-1	TRBJ2-1	TGCAGTGCTCTAGTGACGGGGGCCGGTAATGAGCAGTTCTTC	CSALVTGAGNEQFF
-	TRBD2	TRBV11-1	TRBJ2-1	TGTGCCAGCAGCTCCACTAGCGGGGGGGGGTTCGATGAGCAGTTCTTC	CASSSTSGGGFDEQFF
-	-	TRBV11-2	TRBJ2-5	TGTGCCAGCAGCTTACCTCCCCATCAAGAGACCCAGTACTTC	CASSLPPHQETQYF
-	TRBD2	TRBV5-1	TRBJ2-1	TGCGCCAGCAGGCGGGAGTGGAGCTCCTACAATGAGCAGTTCTTC	CASRREWSSYNEQFF
few	TRBD1	TRBV7-2	TRBJ2-2	TGTGCCAGCAGCCCTCGAGGGGGCGATGGGACCGGGGAGCTGTTTTTT	CASSPRGGDGTGELFF
many	-	TRBV12-3/TRBV12-4	TRBJ1-2	TGTGCCAGCAGAAAACAGACAGCCGGCTACACCTTC	CASRKQTAGYTF
many	-	TRBV20-1	TRBJ1-2	TGCAGTGCTAGAATGGGTTGGGGCTATGGCTACACCTTC	CSARMGWGYGYTF
many	-	TRBV28	TRBJ2-1	TGTGCCAGCAGTGGGCGGACAGTATCCTACAATGAGCAGTTCTTC	CASSGRTVSYNEQFF
-	-	TRBV29-1	TRBJ2-3	TGCAGCGTTATCGAGGGCACAGATACGCAGTATTTT	CSVIEGTDTQYF
-	-	TRBV6-2/TRBV6-3	TRBJ2-7	TGTGCCAGCAGCCGGCCCCCCGGACGCCGCACCTACGAGCAGTACTTC	CASSRPPGRRTYEQYF